Below are 9 T cell receptor beta chains sequenced from a single sample in a study of CD8 T cells in Susac syndrome. An input of roughly 0.5 to 1 ug of RNA was subjected to reverse transcription using random hexamers. TCRdb reprocessed the immunoSEQ multiplex PCR reads with MiXCR, giving one entry per CDR3 protein. The profile shows roughly 150,000 distinct CDR3 sequences, about 94% of them singletons. The sample was CD8+ T cells from PBMCs. The origin of the receptors is a human donor with multiple sclerosis.

This sequence joins TRBV11-2 and TRBJ2-3; D is ambiguous. This CDR3 is built from 13 residues. Germline V gives CDR1 SGHAT, CDR2 FQNNGV. Trimming shortened V by 5 bases and J by 8 bases, and 14 bases separated the two germline ends. The CDR3 here is CASSPPMAATQYF. The CDR3, as DNA: TGTGCCAGCAGCCCCCCGATGGCGGCTACGCAGTATTTT.

This rearrangement joins TRBV3-1 to TRBJ2-1, with TRBD2 matching 12 bases. This CDR3 comprises 17 residues. Germline CDR1 and CDR2: LGHDT and YNNKEL (reference sequence). Trimming at V came to 4 bases and at J to 5 bases, leaving 9 bases not matched to a gene. The CDR3: CASSLPKGLAGNNEQFF. CDR3 coding DNA: TGTGCCAGCAGCCTCCCCAAAGGACTAGCGGGAAACAATGAGCAGTTCTTC.

In its sample, this clonotype was seen once. J is TRBJ2-7 and V is TRBV20-1; tentatively, D is TRBD1 or TRBD2 (5 bases each). The germline V gene has CDR1 DFQATT and CDR2 SNEGSKA (reference sequence). The CDR3 contains 15 residues. The V gene lost 3 bases and the J gene lost 3 bases, with 18 bases spanning the gap. CDR3 loop: CSASGWGSGYYEQYF. The DNA for the CDR3 is TGCAGTGCTAGCGGCTGGGGCTCGGGATACTACGAGCAGTACTTC.

Only one count was recorded for this clonotype. The V call is TRBV9, the J call TRBJ2-7; 7 bases agree with TRBD1. This CDR3 has 15 residues. Trimming removed 3 bases from V and 2 bases from J; junction bases left unmatched: 8. Germline V lookup: CDR1 SGDLS, CDR2 YYNGEE. The CDR3 DNA reads as TGTGCCAGCAGCGGGAGACAGGGTGAGACCTACGAGCAGTACTTC. Its protein is CASSGRQGETYEQYF.

The chain joins TRBV29-1 to TRBJ1-1, with D possibly matching TRBD1 (6 bases). V lost 1 base, J lost 5 bases, and 23 bases lay in between. Germline V gives CDR1 SQVTM, CDR2 ANQGSEA. The CDR3 runs 17 residues. This chain's CDR3 is CSVEVGNREAYETEAFF. Here the CDR3 DNA reads TGCAGCGTTGAAGTAGGAAACAGGGAGGCGTACGAGACTGAAGCTTTCTTT.

The V call is TRBV13, the J call TRBJ2-3; 10 bases align to TRBD2. CDR1 PRHDT and CDR2 FYEKMQ come from the germline V gene (reference sequence). Unmatched junction bases numbered 14, after V lost 5 bases and J lost 3 bases. This CDR3 has 18 residues. CDR3 sequence: CASSPRLAGAGSTDTQYF. CDR3 DNA: TGTGCCAGCAGCCCCCGGCTAGCGGGGGCCGGGAGTACAGATACGCAGTATTTT.

A note on this clonotype: The junction does not match germline at one end; this may be a read error. CDR3 DNA sequence: TGTGCCAGCAGTCTATCCCCCGGGACAGGGGGTTACGAGCAGTACTTC. It codes for CASSLSPGTGGYEQYF. V and J are TRBV27 and TRBJ2-7; TRBD1 matches at 11 bases. The V gene's germline CDR1 is MNHEY and CDR2 SMNVEV (reference sequence). The CDR3 has 16 residues.

A single count supports this clonotype. The J gene is TRBJ2-5, the V gene TRBV20-1; no definite D call. The germline V gene encodes CDR1 DFQATT and CDR2 SNEGSKA (reference sequence). CDR3 length: 15 amino acids. V was shortened by 3 bases and J by 2 bases, with 16 bases between the two germline ends. For the CDR3, the DNA is TGCAGTGCTAGGCAATCAGGTGAACTGCAAGAGACCCAGTACTTC. Its protein is CSARQSGELQETQYF.

The chain employs TRBV7-8 and TRBJ2-3; D uncertain. Germline V gene sequence: CDR1 SGHVS, CDR2 FQNEAQ. The CDR3 has 13 residues. Between the trimmed V and J ends, which lost 5 bases and 0 bases, there was a span of 6 bases. The CDR3 bases are TGTGCCAGCAGCCTAGACAGCACAGATACGCAGTATTTT. This encodes CASSLDSTDTQYF.